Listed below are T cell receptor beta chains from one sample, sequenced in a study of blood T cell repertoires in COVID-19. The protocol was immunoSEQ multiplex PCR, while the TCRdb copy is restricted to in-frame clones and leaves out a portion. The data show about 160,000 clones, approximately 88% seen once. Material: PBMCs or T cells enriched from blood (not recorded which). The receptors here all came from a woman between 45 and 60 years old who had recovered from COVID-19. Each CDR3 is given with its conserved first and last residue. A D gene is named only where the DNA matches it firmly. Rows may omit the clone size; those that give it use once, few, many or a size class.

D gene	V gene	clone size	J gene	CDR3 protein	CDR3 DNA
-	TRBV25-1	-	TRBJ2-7	CASRAPAGTPVEKEQYF	TGTGCCAGCAGGGCCCCGGCCGGGACACCCGTCGAGAAGGAGCAGTACTTC
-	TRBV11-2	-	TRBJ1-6	CATWAQGLSYNSPLHF	TGTGCCACCTGGGCGCAGGGCCTCTCCTATAATTCACCCCTCCACTTT
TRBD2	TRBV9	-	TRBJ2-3	CASSFGVAGLPSTDTQYF	TGTGCCAGCAGTTTTGGGGTAGCGGGGCTTCCTAGCACAGATACGCAGTATTTT
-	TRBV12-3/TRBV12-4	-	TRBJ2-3	CASSPFLTDTQYF	TGTGCCAGCAGCCCGTTTCTCACAGATACGCAGTATTTT
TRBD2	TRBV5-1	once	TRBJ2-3	CASSGRLAASGRTDTQYF	TGCGCCAGCAGCGGACGGCTAGCCGCTAGCGGACGCACAGATACGCAGTATTTT
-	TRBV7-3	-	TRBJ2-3	CASSSGGGLGADTQYF	TGTGCCAGCAGCTCTGGTGGTGGACTCGGCGCAGATACGCAGTATTTT
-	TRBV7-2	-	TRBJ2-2	CASSPSSLGELFF	TGTGCCAGCAGCCCTAGTAGCCTCGGGGAGCTGTTTTTT
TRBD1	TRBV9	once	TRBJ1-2	CASSVRGQGKVSGYTF	TGTGCCAGCAGCGTAAGGGGACAGGGAAAAGTTTCGGGATACACCTTC
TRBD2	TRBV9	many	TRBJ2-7	CASSVASGGFNSYEQYF	TGTGCCAGCAGCGTAGCTAGCGGGGGGTTCAACTCCTACGAGCAGTACTTC
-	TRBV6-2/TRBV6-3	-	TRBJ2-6	CASSYAERRGVPGANVLTF	TGTGCCAGCAGTTATGCTGAGCGGCGGGGCGTCCCTGGGGCCAACGTCCTGACTTTC
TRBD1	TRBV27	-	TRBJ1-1	CASSTGQTNTEAFF	TGTGCCAGCAGCACGGGACAGACAAACACTGAAGCTTTCTTT
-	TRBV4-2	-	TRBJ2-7	CASSQRDTHEQYF	TGTGCCAGCAGCCAACGGGACACCCACGAGCAGTACTTC
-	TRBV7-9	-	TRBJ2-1	CASSPWTGYNEQFF	TGTGCCAGCAGCCCGTGGACTGGCTACAATGAGCAGTTCTTC
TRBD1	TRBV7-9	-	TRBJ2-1	CASSLAGRTGSYNEQFF	TGTGCCAGCAGCTTAGCCGGGCGGACAGGCTCCTACAATGAGCAGTTCTTC
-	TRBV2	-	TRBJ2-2	CASSTTYTGELFF	TGTGCCAGCAGCACAACCTACACCGGGGAGCTGTTTTTT
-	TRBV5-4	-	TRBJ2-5	CASSGPGSLQETQYF	TGTGCCAGCAGCGGGCCGGGAAGCCTCCAAGAGACCCAGTACTTC
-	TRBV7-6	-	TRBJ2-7	CASSPRDNIAYEQYF	TGTGCCAGCAGCCCTCGGGACAACATAGCCTACGAGCAGTACTTC
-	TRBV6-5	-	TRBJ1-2	CASSYSPVARHGYTF	TGTGCCAGCAGTTACTCACCCGTAGCCCGGCATGGCTACACCTTC
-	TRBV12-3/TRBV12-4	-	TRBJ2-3	CASSLADTQYF	TGTGCCAGCAGTCTCGCAGATACGCAGTATTTT
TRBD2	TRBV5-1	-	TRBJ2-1	CASSLAFSGGSYNEQFF	TGCGCCAGCAGCTTGGCTTTTAGCGGGGGCTCCTACAATGAGCAGTTCTTC
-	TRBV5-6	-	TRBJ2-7	CASTQGWTEVGEQYF	TGTGCCAGCACTCAAGGCTGGACGGAGGTTGGGGAGCAGTACTTC
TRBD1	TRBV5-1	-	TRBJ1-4	CASSSGQFGEKLFF	TGCGCCAGCAGCTCGGGACAGTTTGGTGAAAAACTGTTTTTT
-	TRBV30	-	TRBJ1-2	CAWKDRGRGYGYTF	TGTGCCTGGAAGGACAGAGGGCGAGGCTATGGCTACACCTTC
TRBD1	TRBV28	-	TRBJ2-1	CASSSPSGTGGNEQFF	TGTGCCAGCAGTTCCCCCTCCGGGACAGGGGGCAATGAGCAGTTCTTC
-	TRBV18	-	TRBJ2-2	CASSPPGTEGTGELFF	TGTGCCAGCTCACCACCGGGTACTGAGGGCACCGGGGAGCTGTTTTTT
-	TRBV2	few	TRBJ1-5	CASKGDSNQPQHF	TGTGCCAGCAAAGGAGATAGCAATCAGCCCCAGCATTTT
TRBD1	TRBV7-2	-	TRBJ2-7	CASSWDSYYEQYF	TGTGCCAGCAGCTGGGACAGCTACTACGAGCAGTACTTC
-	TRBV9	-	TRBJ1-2	CASSGDSYGYTF	TGTGCCAGCAGCGGAGACAGCTATGGCTACACCTTC
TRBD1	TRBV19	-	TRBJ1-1	CASTLGQGAFMNTEAFF	TGTGCCAGTACCCTAGGACAGGGCGCCTTTATGAACACTGAAGCTTTCTTT
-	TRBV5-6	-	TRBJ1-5	CASSLGAGVSNQPQHF	TGTGCCAGCAGCTTGGGGGCAGGGGTAAGCAATCAGCCCCAGCATTTT
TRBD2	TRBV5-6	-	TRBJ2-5	CASSIEGLARETQYF	TGTGCCAGCAGCATTGAGGGACTAGCGCGTGAGACCCAGTACTTC
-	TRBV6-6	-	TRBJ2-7	CASSPPSGAYEQYF	TGTGCCAGCAGTCCGCCCTCGGGTGCCTACGAGCAGTACTTC
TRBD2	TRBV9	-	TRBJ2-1	CASSAQGGLAGLSGEQFF	TGTGCCAGCAGCGCCCAGGGGGGACTAGCGGGACTATCCGGAGAGCAGTTCTTC
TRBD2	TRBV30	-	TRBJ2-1	CAWERGAIQEQFF	TGTGCCTGGGAGCGGGGGGCCATTCAAGAGCAGTTCTTC
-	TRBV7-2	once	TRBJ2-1	CASSSGNTYNEQFF	TGTGCCAGCAGCAGCGGAAACACTTACAATGAGCAGTTCTTC
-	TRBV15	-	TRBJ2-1	CATSRGGTLYNEQFF	TGTGCCACCAGCAGAGGGGGGACACTGTACAATGAGCAGTTCTTC
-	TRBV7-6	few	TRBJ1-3	CASSSPGADSGNTIYF	TGTGCCAGCAGCTCCCCGGGTGCCGACTCTGGAAACACCATATATTTT
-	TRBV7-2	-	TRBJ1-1	CASSFLLNWNTEAFF	TGTGCCAGCAGCTTTCTGCTAAATTGGAACACTGAAGCTTTCTTT
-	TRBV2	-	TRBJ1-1	CASKPPWGLDTEAFF	TGTGCCAGCAAACCCCCGTGGGGACTGGACACTGAAGCTTTCTTT
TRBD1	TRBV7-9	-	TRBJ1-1	CASRRRQGTYTEAFF	TGTGCCAGCAGACGAAGACAGGGGACCTACACTGAAGCTTTCTTT
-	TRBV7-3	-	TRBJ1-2	CASSPTASNYGYTF	TGTGCCAGCAGCCCCACCGCGTCTAACTATGGCTACACCTTC